The 21 T cell receptor beta chains reported below all come from one sample, sequenced in a study of beta chain features in type 1 diabetes. cDNA synthesis used the whole RNA isolate, giving expressed TCRB sequences. Sequencing used immunoSEQ multiplex PCR; TCRdb keeps in-frame clones, though not all of them. Among roughly 250,000 clones listed, around 21% were seen once. What these receptors recognize is not known. Overall study findings and caveats: Shortening of TCRB CDR3s, moderate but significant, appeared in all four CD4+ subsets of Type 1 diabetes patients.

The sequencing input was naive CD4+ T cells from blood. These receptors were obtained from a woman in her thirties or forties with type 1 diabetes.

In DNA form, the CDR3 reads TGTGCCAGCTCCATAGCGGGGGGTGGCGATACGCAGTATTTT. It encodes CASSIAGGGDTQYF. This chain joins TRBV7-3 and TRBJ2-3, with 10 bases that match TRBD2. Trimming at V came to 8 bases and at J to 6 bases, leaving 8 bases not matched to a gene. CDR1 and CDR2 (germline): SGHTA, FQGTGA. CDR3 length: 14 residues.

The chain combines TRBV9 with TRBJ2-1; D not resolved. The CDR3 has 14 residues. The germline V gene has CDR1 SGDLS and CDR2 YYNGEE. The ends were cut back, 4 bases at V and 7 bases at J, with 15 bases in the middle. Written as DNA, the CDR3 is TGTGCCAGCAGCCCGCCTTCATCCGGGAATGAGCAGTTCTTC. Amino acid sequence: CASSPPSSGNEQFF. Based on the CDR3 plus reference TRBV9 and TRBJ2-1, the full variable domain is DSGVTQTPKHLITATGQRVTLRCSPRSGDLSVYWYQQSLDQGLQFLIQYYNGEERAKGNILERFSAQQFPDLHSELNLSSLELGDSALYFCASSPPSSGNEQFFGPGTRLTVL.

This clone was detected a few times. This sample also contains other DNA sequences that code for the same CDR3. The chain has TRBV30 and TRBJ1-1; D remains ambiguous. The CDR3 is 11 residues long. V was cut by 1 base and J by 3 bases, with 3 bases left in between. Germline values: CDR1 GTSNPN, CDR2 SVGIG (reference sequence). CDR3 coding DNA: TGTGCCTGGAGTGGAGACACTGAAGCTTTCTTT. It codes for CAWSGDTEAFF. Supplemented by reference TRBV30 and TRBJ1-1, the full variable domain reads SQTIHQWPATLVQPVGSPLSLECTVEGTSNPNLYWYRQAAGRGLQLLFYSVGIGQISSEVPQNLSASRPQDRQFILSSKKLLLSDSGFYLCAWSGDTEAFFGQGTRLTVV.

The chain links TRBV25-1 to TRBJ2-5; 9 positions match TRBD1. Germline loops: CDR1 MGHDK, CDR2 SYGVNS. CDR3 size: 13 residues. After removal of 3 bases from V and 5 bases from J, the junction contained 1 base not matched to a gene. The CDR3 spells CASSDGTGETQYF. The DNA of the CDR3 is TGTGCCAGCAGTGACGGGACAGGGGAGACCCAGTACTTC.

The sample holds a few counts of this clone. The CDR3: CASSVSGQGAVNEQFF. DNA for the CDR3: TGTGCCAGCAGCGTCTCGGGACAGGGGGCTGTTAATGAGCAGTTCTTC. This sequence joins TRBV9 and TRBJ2-1; 12 bases are shared with TRBD1. The CDR3 is 16 amino acids. The germline V gene encodes CDR1 SGDLS and CDR2 YYNGEE. After removal of 2 bases from V and 7 bases from J, the junction contained 7 bases not matched to a gene.

The rearrangement joins TRBV27 to TRBJ1-1; D is perhaps TRBD1 (6 bases). Germline V gives CDR1 MNHEY, CDR2 SMNVEV (reference sequence). The V and J ends lost 5 bases and 0 bases respectively, with 16 bases between them. This CDR3 has 16 amino acids. DNA of the CDR3: TGTGCCAGCAGTCTAATACAGGGTGCCATGAACACTGAAGCTTTCTTT. Translation: CASSLIQGAMNTEAFF.

This chain joins TRBV4-2 and TRBJ2-5, with 7 bases matching TRBD2. V lost 1 base, J lost 0 bases, and 14 bases stayed unmatched. This CDR3 has 19 amino acids. Germline V CDR1 and CDR2: LGHNA, YNFKEQ. The CDR3 region is CASSQGGGGRAINQETQYF. DNA of the CDR3: TGTGCCAGCAGCCAAGGGGGGGGAGGCCGGGCGATAAACCAAGAGACCCAGTACTTC.

For the CDR3, the DNA is TGTGCCAGCAGTTTATCAGGGTCGACCTACGAGCAGTACTTC. This codes for CASSLSGSTYEQYF. This chain joins TRBV28 and TRBJ2-7, with TRBD1 as a possible D gene (5 bases). CDR1 is MDHEN, CDR2 SYDVKM, per germline. V dropped 1 base and J dropped 2 bases, with 9 bases sitting between them. CDR3 length: 14 residues.

The chain has TRBV5-4 and TRBJ2-1; 8 bases match TRBD2. Germline lookup yields CDR1 SGHNT and CDR2 YYREEE (reference sequence). There are 18 residues in the CDR3. J lost 0 bases, V lost 3 bases, and 11 bases had no gene match. The CDR3 DNA sequence: TGTGCCAGCAGCTCACCCAAGACCGGGACTAGCTCCTACAATGAGCAGTTCTTC. Its protein is CASSSPKTGTSSYNEQFF.

This clone was seen a handful of times. The gene calls are TRBV12-5 and TRBJ2-1; D is uncertain. Germline CDR1 is LGHNT and CDR2 is FRNRAP. The CDR3 runs to 12 residues. With 6 bases removed from V and 4 bases from J, the gap between germline ends came to 7 bases. The CDR3 DNA follows: TGTGCTAGTGGCACAGAGTACAATGAGCAGTTCTTC. This encodes CASGTEYNEQFF.

The chain combines TRBV15 with TRBJ1-4; D perhaps matches TRBD1 (5 bases). The germline V and J ends were trimmed by 0 bases and 6 bases, with 8 bases remaining between them. Looked up from germline, CDR1 is LNHNV and CDR2 is YYDKDF (reference sequence). The CDR3 spans 14 residues. The CDR3 loop is CATSRDLRDEKLFF. The CDR3, as DNA: TGTGCCACCAGCAGAGATCTCAGGGATGAAAAACTGTTTTTT.

V and J are TRBV28 and TRBJ1-2; 7 bases agree with TRBD1. The junction had 7 bases not matched to a gene; V was cut back by 3 bases and J by 6 bases. The germline V gene has CDR1 MDHEN and CDR2 SYDVKM. This CDR3 is built from 14 residues. This CDR3 reads CASSFVTGADGYTF. CDR3 DNA sequence: TGTGCCAGCAGTTTCGTCACAGGGGCAGATGGCTACACCTTC.

Only a few counts were recorded for this clone. This chain connects TRBV4-3 to TRBJ2-7; perhaps TRBD1 as D (6 bases). Germline assignment: CDR1 LGHNA and CDR2 YSLEER. The V and J ends lost 4 bases and 1 base respectively, with 8 bases between them. This CDR3 contains 13 residues. CDR3: CASSRGQSYEQYF. CDR3 DNA sequence: TGCGCCAGCAGCCGTGGACAGTCCTACGAGCAGTACTTC.

The V call is TRBV7-2, the J call TRBJ2-7; perhaps TRBD1 as D (6 bases). The CDR3 covers 14 residues. The V end lost 5 bases, the J end lost 0 bases, and 11 bases lay between the germline ends. Germline values: CDR1 SGHTA, CDR2 FQGNSA. CDR3 residues: CASSTWDTSYEQYF. The DNA for the CDR3 is TGTGCCAGCAGCACATGGGACACCTCCTACGAGCAGTACTTC.

The genes are TRBV7-2 and TRBJ1-5, with D possibly matching TRBD1 (6 bases). This CDR3 region has 12 residues. Trimming cost V 5 bases and J 4 bases, with 6 bases left between them. Germline V gives CDR1 SGHTA, CDR2 FQGNSA. CDR3 sequence reads: CASSQGNQPQHF. CDR3 DNA: TGTGCCAGCAGCCAGGGGAATCAGCCCCAGCATTTT.

This clone was counted a few times. CDR3 in amino acids: CASSLTGTGSTEAFF. CDR3 nucleotide sequence: TGTGCCAGCAGCTTAACCGGGACAGGGAGCACTGAAGCTTTCTTT. This rearrangement joins TRBV9 to TRBJ1-1; 9 nucleotides line up with TRBD1. Germline V gene lookup returns CDR1 SGDLS and CDR2 YYNGEE. CDR3 size: 15 residues. V lost 4 bases to trimming and J lost 4 bases; unmatched junction nucleotides: 8.

The chain joins TRBV7-9 to TRBJ1-2, with a tentative D call TRBD1 (5 bases). There are 16 residues in the CDR3. With 5 bases removed from V and 4 bases from J, the gap between germline ends came to 20 bases. The V gene's germline CDR1 is SEHNR and CDR2 FQNEAQ (reference sequence). CDR3 sequence reads: CASSPDRSPGGYGYTF. The CDR3 nucleotides read TGTGCCAGCAGCCCGGACCGTTCCCCCGGGGGCTATGGCTACACCTTC.

The rearrangement uses TRBV30 and TRBJ2-4, with TRBD2 as a possible D gene (5 bases). Germline CDR1 and CDR2: GTSNPN and SVGIG (reference sequence). V lost 0 bases and J 10 bases, leaving 16 bases between the germline ends. This CDR3 spans 14 amino acids. CDR3 in DNA: TGTGCCTGGAGTGTAGGGAGTTCCCTCAGGATTCAGTACTTC. Translating it yields CAWSVGSSLRIQYF.

This chain connects TRBV29-1 to TRBJ2-5; a weak D match, TRBD1 (5 bases). V was shortened by 4 bases and J by 3 bases, with 9 bases between the two germline ends. Looked up from germline, CDR1 is SQVTM and CDR2 is ANQGSEA. The CDR3 extends over 12 amino acids. The CDR3 DNA reads TGCAGCGTTGTGGAGACAGAAGAGACCCAGTACTTC. This sequence encodes CSVVETEETQYF.

The chain recombines TRBV7-2 with TRBJ2-5, with a weak D call TRBD2 (7 bases). Looked up from germline, CDR1 is SGHTA and CDR2 is FQGNSA. V was pared by 5 bases and J by 5 bases, with 21 bases between. The CDR3 length is 16 residues. The CDR3 reads CASSPRSGGAGETQYF. Here the CDR3 DNA reads TGTGCCAGCAGCCCAAGATCGGGGGGCGCAGGGGAGACCCAGTACTTC.

There are a few counts of this clone. CDR3 coding DNA: TGTGCCAGCAGCCCTGTCGAGGGTGAGCAGTTCTTC. Its translation: CASSPVEGEQFF. This chain joins TRBV9 and TRBJ2-1; tentative D call: TRBD2 (5 bases). V was cut by 4 bases and J by 9 bases, with 11 bases left in between. Looked up from germline, CDR1 is SGDLS and CDR2 is YYNGEE. This CDR3 has 12 residues.